These 8 T cell receptor beta chains share one sample of origin, sequenced in a study of regulatory T cells in long-lasting Graves disease. Sequencing libraries for TCR beta were prepared with iRepertoire HTBI primers and Arm-PCR of CDR3 regions. TCRdb reprocessed the multiplex PCR reads via MiXCR and lists one record per CDR3 protein. The repertoire holds 300,000 to 400,000 distinct CDR3 sequences, with 16% as singletons. The time point: newly diagnosed GD, antithyroid drugs for less than 3 months. Generation of the TCR library employed RNA extracted from PBMCs. This sample also appeared in a second study, on T cells in Graves' hyperthyroidism and ophthalmopathy.

The specimen was peripheral blood mononuclear cells (PBMCs), collected at new diagnosis, from a patient treated with antithyroid drugs. The source of these receptors is a man aged 35-49 years with Graves disease.

This clonotype was picked up many times. The chain uses TRBV28 and TRBJ2-7, with TRBD1 identical over 7 bases. CDR3 length: 17 residues. The germline V gene has CDR1 MDHEN and CDR2 SYDVKM. V lost 6 bases to trimming and J lost 1 base; unmatched junction nucleotides: 15. The CDR3 DNA reads TGTGCCAGCAGCTCAACATACACAGGGACAGAGTCCTACGAGCAGTACTTC. This codes for CASSSTYTGTESYEQYF.

The V call is TRBV4-2, the J call TRBJ1-4, with D possibly TRBD1 on 6 matching bases. Deletions cut 3 bases from V and 10 bases from J, with 21 bases between. CDR3 length: 16 residues. Germline CDR1 reads LGHNA; CDR2 reads YNFKEQ. The CDR3 nucleotides are TGTGCCAGCAGCCAGGGGTCGGGACACCTTGGTGGAAAACTGTTTTTT. It codes for CASSQGSGHLGGKLFF.

This clonotype was observed at least ten times. The V and J genes are TRBV4-1 and TRBJ2-7, with a tentative D call TRBD2 (7 bases). V lost 1 base and J 6 bases, leaving 10 bases between the germline ends. Germline CDR1 is MGHRA and CDR2 is YSYEKL. This CDR3 has 13 amino acids. The CDR3 region is CASSQVGGGEQYF. In nucleotides, the CDR3 is TGCGCCAGCAGCCAAGTAGGGGGGGGCGAGCAGTACTTC.

A remark on this clonotype: A read error likely explains this, since a far larger clone differs by one base. The chain couples TRBV7-3 to TRBJ2-1; TRBD1 might be the D (7 bases). Deletions cut 3 bases from V and 10 bases from J, with 19 bases between. The CDR3 runs 15 residues. CDR1 and CDR2 (germline): SGHTA, FQGTGA. The DNA of the CDR3 is TGTGCCAGCAGCTTTGGAGGGGGCCGTCTCTACGAGCAGTTCTTC. Its translation is CASSFGGGRLYEQFF.

This clonotype was picked up a small number of times. The chain employs TRBV12-3 or TRBV12-4 and TRBJ2-3; D is uncertain. This CDR3 has 13 residues. V lost 3 bases and J 7 bases, leaving 11 bases between the germline ends. CDR3 bases: TGTGCCAGCAGTTTCTCTCAGACGAATACGCAGTATTTT. It encodes CASSFSQTNTQYF.

Regarding this clonotype: It may be a read error: a sequence one base away is much more abundant. The conserved phenylalanine or tryptophan is not found at the CDR3 terminus, so this likely reflects a read error. The J gene is TRBJ2-7, the V gene TRBV15; D might be TRBD2 (6 bases). The V and J ends lost 0 bases and 5 bases respectively, with 8 bases between them. Germline loops: CDR1 LNHNV, CDR2 YYDKDF (reference sequence). The CDR3 spans 13 residues. The CDR3 bases are TGTGCCACCAGCAGAGATACGGGGGACGAGCAGTACCTC. This gives the protein CATSRDTGDEQYL.

This clonotype was recorded many times. The rearrangement uses TRBV3-1 and TRBJ2-1, with TRBD1 as a possible D gene (6 bases). The CDR3 totals 15 residues. In germline, CDR1 is LGHDT, CDR2 YNNKEL (reference sequence). V was clipped by 1 base and J by 3 bases, with 10 bases between them. The CDR3 protein is CASSQGGLYYNEQFF. CDR3 bases: TGTGCCAGCAGCCAAGGGGGGCTTTACTACAATGAGCAGTTCTTC.

This clonotype appeared many times. DNA for the CDR3: TGTGCCAGCTTCGCGGGGGTACACGGGGAGCTGTTTTTT. This gives the protein CASFAGVHGELFF. The chain couples TRBV2 to TRBJ2-2, with 7 nucleotides matching TRBD2. After removal of 8 bases from V and 7 bases from J, the junction contained 7 bases not matched to a gene. The germline CDR1 and CDR2 sequences are SNHLY and FYNNEI. This CDR3 comprises 13 residues.